Sequencing of this T cell receptor (beta chain) was carried out in a study of blood T cell repertoires in COVID-19. At the level of the study: Sites across the United States, Italy and Spain contributed samples from acute and convalescent COVID-19. In each case, the material was cDNA or gDNA derived from T cells, B-cell-depleted T cells, or PBMCs.

This CDR3 is built from 13 residues. V lost 4 bases to trimming and J lost 3 bases, with 9 bases between them. CDR1 and CDR2 (germline): SGHAT, FQNNGV. Under the authors' procedure: Estimation of nucleated cell counts was performed using reference gene primer amplification. Produced via immunoSEQ multiplex PCR; TCRdb's table is partial and in-frame only. V, J and clone size are taken as reported in that table, and D and trimming were inferred from the DNA itself. The data show about 150,000 clones, 75% to 90% seen once. Enrolled through a virtual design, the participants were between 18 and 89 years of age and came from about two dozen US areas.

Sample: PBMCs or T cells enriched from blood (not recorded which). The sequence derives from a woman in her thirties or forties who had been exposed to COVID-19. V is TRBV11-2 and J is TRBJ1-1; D ambiguous. The CDR3 reads CASSSDGYTEAFF. CDR3 bases: TGTGCCAGCAGCTCAGACGGTTACACTGAAGCTTTCTTT.